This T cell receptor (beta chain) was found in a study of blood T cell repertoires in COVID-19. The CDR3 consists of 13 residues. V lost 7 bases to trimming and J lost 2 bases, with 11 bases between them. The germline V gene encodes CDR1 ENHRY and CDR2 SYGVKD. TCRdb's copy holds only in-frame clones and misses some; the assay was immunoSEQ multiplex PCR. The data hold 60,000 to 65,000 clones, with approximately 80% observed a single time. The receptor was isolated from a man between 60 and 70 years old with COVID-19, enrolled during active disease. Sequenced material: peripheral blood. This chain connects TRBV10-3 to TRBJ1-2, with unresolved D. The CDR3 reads CAITRETNYGYTF. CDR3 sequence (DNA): TGTGCCATCACACGGGAGACCAACTATGGCTACACCTTC.